These 10 T cell receptor beta chains originate from one sample sequenced in a study of blood T cell repertoires in COVID-19. Sequencing was performed with immunoSEQ multiplex PCR; in TCRdb, only in-frame clones are kept and a portion is missing. The table records about 130,000 clones, roughly 80% of them present only once. Material for sequencing was peripheral blood. The receptors come from a man aged 60 to 69 with acute or convalescent COVID-19.

This chain uses TRBV30 with TRBJ2-1, with unresolved D. CDR3 length: 12 residues. Per germline, CDR1 GTSNPN and CDR2 SVGIG (reference sequence). V lost 2 bases and J 9 bases, leaving 11 bases between the germline ends. The CDR3 sequence: CAWSMRLTEQFF. The CDR3 region has the DNA TGTGCCTGGAGTATGAGACTCACTGAGCAGTTCTTC.

The V call is TRBV5-1, the J call TRBJ2-7; 8 bases align to TRBD2. Losses at the gene ends were 4 bases for V and 0 bases for J; bases not matched to a gene: 12. This CDR3 has 17 residues. Germline-derived CDR1 and CDR2 are SGHRS and YFSETQ. This CDR3 is CASSQKDSGAHSYEQYF. DNA for the CDR3: TGCGCCAGCAGCCAAAAGGATAGCGGGGCCCACTCCTACGAGCAGTACTTC.

This clone was detected only once. V gene TRBV7-9 combines with J gene TRBJ2-2; D gene unclear. Germline-derived CDR1 and CDR2 are SEHNR and FQNEAQ (reference sequence). The CDR3 contains 14 residues. V was clipped by 2 bases and J by 4 bases, with 8 bases between them. This chain's CDR3 is CASSLPYGTGELFF. CDR3 coding DNA: TGTGCCAGCAGCTTACCATACGGCACCGGGGAGCTGTTTTTT.

This clone was recorded many times. This chain uses TRBV5-1 with TRBJ2-1; 7 bases map to TRBD1. This CDR3 contains 16 residues. With 8 bases clipped from V and 3 bases from J, the junction kept 14 bases outside the gene matches. Germline-derived CDR1 and CDR2 are SGHRS and YFSETQ. The CDR3 nucleotides read TGCGCCAGTCGCTTAACCGGGACAGAGAACTACAATGAGCAGTTCTTC. As protein: CASRLTGTENYNEQFF.

V and J are TRBV25-1 and TRBJ1-4, with a weak D call TRBD1 (6 bases). This CDR3 has 16 residues. V was pared by 4 bases and J by 8 bases, with 20 bases between. Germline assignment: CDR1 MGHDK and CDR2 SYGVNS. CDR3 bases: TGTGCCAGCAGTGCGATACAGGGTTCAGATCAGGAAAAACTGTTTTTT. It yields the protein CASSAIQGSDQEKLFF. Filled out from reference TRBV25-1 and TRBJ1-4, the complete variable domain reads EADIYQTPRYLVIGTGKKITLECSQTMGHDKMYWYQQDPGMELHLIHYSYGVNSTEKGDLSSESTVSRIRTEHFPLTLESARPSHTSQYLCASSAIQGSDQEKLFFGSGTQLSVL.

The chain employs TRBV6-1 and TRBJ1-1, with 8 bases fitting TRBD1. The CDR3 runs to 17 residues. Germline CDR1 MNHNS, CDR2 SASEGT. Trimming at V came to 4 bases and at J to 7 bases, leaving 17 bases not matched to a gene. CDR3 region: CASSAQGANPAVGEAFF. The CDR3 DNA reads TGTGCCAGCAGTGCCCAGGGGGCGAATCCGGCTGTGGGTGAAGCTTTCTTT.

This rearrangement joins TRBV2 to TRBJ2-3; a possible D gene is TRBD2 (6 bases). The CDR3 loop spans 14 amino acids. The V end was cut by 6 bases, the J end by 1 base, with 11 bases between. Germline loops: CDR1 SNHLY, CDR2 FYNNEI. The CDR3 DNA sequence: TGTGCCAGCAGGGAATCGGGGGGCACAGATACGCAGTATTTT. Amino acids: CASRESGGTDTQYF.

The chain recombines TRBV4-1 with TRBJ2-3, with 12 bases that match TRBD2. The ends lost 0 bases at V and 8 bases at J; junction bases unmatched: 12. Germline-derived CDR1 and CDR2 are MGHRA and YSYEKL. The CDR3 loop spans 18 amino acids. Here the CDR3 reads CASSQEPRLAGVKGTQYF. The CDR3 coding sequence is TGCGCCAGCAGCCAAGAGCCCCGACTAGCGGGAGTGAAGGGTACGCAGTATTTT.

The chain recombines TRBV24-1 with TRBJ2-1; D may be TRBD1 (6 bases). This CDR3 has 13 residues. Looked up from germline, CDR1 is KGHDR and CDR2 is SFDVKD. V lost 6 bases and J 5 bases, leaving 10 bases between the germline ends. In nucleotides, the CDR3 is TGTGCCACCAGTTCGGACAGAGACAATGAGCAGTTCTTC. Its protein is CATSSDRDNEQFF.

The V call is TRBV19, the J call TRBJ2-2; 8 positions match TRBD2. The CDR3 loop spans 14 amino acids. The ends lost 5 bases at V and 8 bases at J; junction bases unmatched: 7. Germline V lookup: CDR1 LNHDA, CDR2 SQIVND (reference sequence). In DNA form, the CDR3 reads TGTGCCAGTAGTGACCCGGGACTAGTAGGGGAGCTGTTTTTT. Translated, it gives CASSDPGLVGELFF.